One and the same sample provided the 14 T cell receptor beta chains below, sequenced in a study of blood T cell repertoires in COVID-19. Measured with immunoSEQ multiplex PCR; TCRdb has only the in-frame clones, and not every one. This sample has 60,000 to 80,000 clones; approximately 78% occur once, and the top ten carry approximately 3.8%. The sample comprised PBMCs or T cells enriched from blood (not recorded which). The receptors shown here come from a woman aged 40 to 49 with acute COVID-19.

This clone was detected only once. The V call is TRBV28, the J call TRBJ1-2; D is possibly TRBD1 (5 bases). The length of the CDR3 is 15 residues. Germline V gene sequence: CDR1 MDHEN, CDR2 SYDVKM. Between the trimmed V and J ends, which lost 3 bases and 4 bases, there was a span of 15 bases. This CDR3 is CASSFPLGGLYGYTF. DNA of the CDR3: TGTGCCAGCAGTTTCCCCTTGGGGGGTCTCTATGGCTACACCTTC.

The chain links TRBV9 to TRBJ2-5; 8 bases are a match to TRBD2. Germline V lookup: CDR1 SGDLS, CDR2 YYNGEE. The CDR3 spans 14 residues. V lost 2 bases, J lost 5 bases, and 5 bases stayed unmatched. The CDR3 reads CASSVSGSSETQYF. DNA of the CDR3: TGTGCCAGCAGCGTGAGCGGGAGTTCGGAGACCCAGTACTTC.

The chain has TRBV6-4 and TRBJ2-3; 9 nucleotides line up with TRBD2. In germline, CDR1 is MRHNA, CDR2 SNTAGT. This CDR3 has 17 residues. V dropped 0 bases and J dropped 1; count of bases not matched to a gene: 5. The CDR3 DNA is TGTGCCAGCAGTGACTCGATCGGCGGGGGGGGCACAGATACGCAGTATTTT. As protein: CASSDSIGGGGTDTQYF.

The rearrangement uses TRBV24-1 and TRBJ2-3; D is tentatively TRBD1 or TRBD2 (6 bases each). This CDR3 has 15 residues. From germline, CDR1 is KGHDR and CDR2 SFDVKD. V was trimmed by 9 bases and J by 2 bases, leaving 17 bases between them. CDR3 sequence reads: CATGGGPGVTDTQYF. The CDR3 DNA is TGTGCCACCGGTGGGGGGCCAGGAGTCACAGATACGCAGTATTTT.

The V and J genes are TRBV3-1 (or the pseudogene TRBV3-2) and TRBJ2-2, with 10 bases identical to TRBD2. J gave up 5 bases and V 1 base, and 4 bases lay outside the gene matches. The length of the CDR3 is 16 residues. Germline V lookup: CDR1 LGHDT, CDR2 YNNKEL (reference sequence). The CDR3 sequence: CASSQGLAGDTGELFF. The CDR3, as DNA: TGTGCCAGCAGCCAAGGGCTAGCGGGAGATACCGGGGAGCTGTTTTTT.

The chain couples TRBV9 to TRBJ2-7, with 12 bases matching TRBD1. This CDR3 spans 15 amino acids. V dropped 4 bases and J dropped 5; count of bases not matched to a gene: 7. Germline V gene lookup returns CDR1 SGDLS and CDR2 YYNGEE. CDR3 sequence (DNA): TGTGCCAGCAGCCCCCCCGGGACAGGGGGCCACGAGCAGTACTTC. Translating gives CASSPPGTGGHEQYF. Supplemented by reference TRBV9 and TRBJ2-7, the full variable domain reads DSGVTQTPKHLITATGQRVTLRCSPRSGDLSVYWYQQSLDQGLQFLIQYYNGEERAKGNILERFSAQQFPDLHSELNLSSLELGDSALYFCASSPPGTGGHEQYFGPGTRLTVT.

V usage is TRBV29-1 and J usage is TRBJ2-2, with D tentatively TRBD1 (5 bases). The CDR3 has 14 residues. In germline, CDR1 is SQVTM, CDR2 ANQGSEA. Trimming pared 7 bases from V and 0 bases from J, leaving 12 bases between. This CDR3 reads CSAMQGANTGELFF. CDR3 sequence (DNA): TGCAGCGCTATGCAGGGCGCGAACACCGGGGAGCTGTTTTTT.

The rearrangement uses TRBV15 and TRBJ1-5; a possible D gene is TRBD1 (5 bases). Germline V CDR1 and CDR2: LNHNV, YYDKDF (reference sequence). Trimming took off 0 bases at V and 5 bases at J, with 8 bases between the two ends. The CDR3 is made up of 14 amino acids. The CDR3: CATSRDRGDQPQHF. For the CDR3, the DNA is TGTGCCACCAGCAGAGATCGGGGGGATCAGCCCCAGCATTTT.

The chain combines TRBV10-1 with TRBJ2-7, with D possibly TRBD2 on 7 matching bases. V lost 6 bases and J lost 8, with 11 bases in between. The CDR3 spans 11 residues. Germline V CDR1 and CDR2: WNHNN, SYGVQD (reference sequence). The CDR3 nucleotides read TGCGCCAGCAGCCCGGGGGGCCAGCAGTACTTC. Translation: CASSPGGQQYF.

The chain joins TRBV7-9 to TRBJ2-1; 11 positions match TRBD1. Trimming removed 7 bases from V and 6 bases from J; junction bases left unmatched: 11. CDR1 SEHNR and CDR2 FQNEAQ come from the germline V gene (reference sequence). The CDR3 has 16 amino acids. This CDR3 reads CASNRIGQGAANEQFF. CDR3 coding DNA: TGTGCCAGCAACCGCATTGGACAGGGGGCGGCCAATGAGCAGTTCTTC.

The rearrangement uses TRBV28 and TRBJ2-3; D perhaps matches TRBD1 (5 bases). This CDR3 contains 11 residues. Trimming took off 7 bases at V and 6 bases at J, with 8 bases between the two ends. Per germline, CDR1 MDHEN and CDR2 SYDVKM. This CDR3 is CASKGSDTQYF. DNA of the CDR3: TGTGCCAGCAAGGGGTCCGATACGCAGTATTTT.

This chain uses TRBV4-2 with TRBJ1-1; D unresolved. V lost 5 bases, J lost 2 bases, and 12 bases lay in between. The CDR3 extends over 14 amino acids. Germline-derived CDR1 and CDR2 are LGHNA and YNFKEQ. In DNA, the CDR3 is TGTGCCAGCAGCTTGGAGGGTTCCAACACTGAAGCTTTCTTT. It is translated as CASSLEGSNTEAFF.

The chain is built from TRBV10-1 and TRBJ2-7, with D possibly TRBD1 on 5 matching bases. This CDR3 comprises 12 residues. From germline, CDR1 is WNHNN and CDR2 SYGVQD (reference sequence). Trimming pared 4 bases from V and 6 bases from J, leaving 10 bases between. In nucleotides, the CDR3 is TGCGCCAGCAGTGCCCAGGGCGGCGAGCAGTACTTC. Encoded protein: CASSAQGGEQYF.

This clone was seen only a few times. V and J are TRBV11-1 and TRBJ2-1; 10 bases are a match to TRBD2. V was pared by 7 bases and J by 6 bases, with 12 bases of the junction left unmatched. Looked up from germline, CDR1 is SGHAT and CDR2 is FQDESV (reference sequence). This CDR3 contains 16 residues. The CDR3 DNA is TGTGCCAGCAACCCCCGGGCTAGCGGGAGCGTCAATGAGCAGTTCTTC. Protein product: CASNPRASGSVNEQFF.